What follows is one T cell receptor (beta chain) and its context. Deletions cut 8 bases from V and 1 base from J, with 18 bases between. The CDR3 totals 16 residues. Per germline, CDR1 ENHRY and CDR2 SYGVKD. The entry originates in a study of blood T cell repertoires in COVID-19. In the study overall: T cells, B-cell-depleted T cells, or PBMCs provided the cDNA or gDNA that served as material.

Here immunoSEQ multiplex PCR was the method, and the copy in TCRdb shows in-frame clones only, minus some. This table has some 270,000 clones, about 91% appearing once. J is TRBJ2-1 and V is TRBV10-3, with D possibly TRBD1 on 7 matching bases. The sequenced material came from peripheral blood. The clonotype was recovered from a middle-aged woman who had recovered from COVID-19. This CDR3 is CAIGKNRGLSYNEQFF. The CDR3 DNA sequence: TGTGCCATCGGAAAAAACAGGGGACTTTCCTACAATGAGCAGTTCTTC.